This T cell receptor (beta chain) was identified in a study of blood T cell repertoires in COVID-19. For the study at large: Acute-phase and convalescent COVID-19 samples originated in the United States, Italy and Spain. T cells, B-cell-depleted T cells, or PBMCs provided the cDNA or gDNA that served as material.

Per the authors' pipeline: Reference gene primer amplification gave estimated nucleated cell counts. This table comes from immunoSEQ multiplex PCR, and its TCRdb copy is limited to in-frame clones, with some not included. That table supplies the V and J calls and clone size; D and trimming were determined from the DNA. In the table there are around 170,000 clones, 80% to 85% of which are singletons. This CDR3 has 13 amino acids. Germline CDR1 reads MGHDK; CDR2 reads SYGVNS. J gave up 8 bases and V 6 bases, and 6 bases lay outside the gene matches. The TCR was taken from a woman aged 60-75 years with acute or convalescent COVID-19. The specimen sequenced was peripheral blood. This chain joins TRBV25-1 and TRBJ1-2; 10 nucleotides match TRBD1. In DNA form, the CDR3 reads TGTGCCAGCAGACGACAGGGGGCTTTGGGCTACACCTTC. It codes for CASRRQGALGYTF.